This T cell receptor (beta chain) was sequenced in a study of cytomegalovirus exposure and HLA in healthy donors. On this clone: Its antigen is as yet unknown.

Findings and limits, study-wide: There were a few CMV-associated chains whose specificity for CMV antigens was confirmed in vitro. In the roughly 120 validation repertoires, a later analysis found that first-cohort TCR clusters tended to co-occur. Reports described diagnosis of cytomegalovirus status by the classifier as highly specific and sensitive. About 180 TCR beta chains were listed as cytomegalovirus-associated.

Germline loops: CDR1 SGHRS, CDR2 YFSETQ. This CDR3 comprises 15 residues. V was cut by 3 bases and J by 4 bases, with 17 bases left in between. Sequencing was performed with immunoSEQ multiplex PCR; in TCRdb, only in-frame clones are kept and a portion is missing. The table lists roughly 190,000 clones, about 83% of them singletons. The TCR comes from a woman aged 18-29 years in good health and CMV-seronegative. The chain couples TRBV5-1 to TRBJ2-7; possible D gene TRBD1, 7 bases. The sample comprised PBMCs. The CDR3 loop is CASSSLGDSGYEQYF. The CDR3 DNA reads TGCGCCAGCAGCTCGCTAGGGGACAGCGGGTACGAGCAGTACTTC.